These 29 T cell receptor beta chains were sequenced from one sample in a study of T cells in Graves' hyperthyroidism and ophthalmopathy. There were TCR beta CDR3 regions amplified from RNA transcripts. During a first-round RT-PCR of the TCR CDR3, the HTBI primer set was used. MiXCR, applied by TCRdb to the multiplex PCR reads, yields one record per CDR3 protein. The sample has more than 300,000 distinct CDR3 sequences; roughly 17% are singletons. Sequencing used blood. The receptor source for this set is a young woman with Graves' hyperthyroidism that later progressed to Graves' ophthalmopathy.

This clonotype appeared many times. DNA of the CDR3: TGTGCCAGCAGTCCACAGGGGGCGCAGGCCTATGGCTACACCTTC. This gives the protein CASSPQGAQAYGYTF. This chain joins TRBV2 and TRBJ1-2; 9 bases line up with TRBD1. Germline V gene lookup returns CDR1 SNHLY and CDR2 FYNNEI. The CDR3 totals 15 residues. V was pared by 5 bases and J by 4 bases, with 8 bases of the junction left unmatched.

At least ten counts were recorded for this clonotype. J is TRBJ1-1 and V is TRBV27, with D perhaps TRBD1 (6 bases). V gave up 5 bases and J gave up 4 bases, with 17 bases separating them. The CDR3 loop spans 15 amino acids. Germline V gives CDR1 MNHEY, CDR2 SMNVEV (reference sequence). CDR3 nucleotides: TGTGCCAGCAGTCTAGGACAGCCTCGGAGCACTGAAGCTTTCTTT. Translation gives CASSLGQPRSTEAFF.

This clonotype was picked up many times. This sequence joins TRBV19 and TRBJ1-1, with D possibly TRBD1 on 5 matching bases. The V and J ends lost 4 bases and 3 bases respectively, with 12 bases between them. This CDR3 has 14 amino acids. The germline V gene has CDR1 LNHDA and CDR2 SQIVND (reference sequence). CDR3 region: CASSRGVGDTEAFF. The CDR3 DNA sequence: TGTGCCAGTAGTAGAGGAGTAGGGGACACTGAAGCTTTCTTT.

This clonotype was seen many times. The rearrangement uses TRBV12-3 or TRBV12-4 and TRBJ1-1, with D possibly TRBD1 on 6 matching bases. The CDR3 loop spans 18 amino acids. V gave up 2 bases and J gave up 6 bases, with 25 bases separating them. The CDR3 region has the DNA TGTGCCAGCAGTTTAAGGTGGCTGATGGACAGCATAGACTCTGAAGCTTTCTTT. Protein: CASSLRWLMDSIDSEAFF.

In this sample, this clonotype turned up many times. CDR3: CATSRDNYNSPLHF. As DNA, the CDR3 is TGTGCCACCAGCCGGGACAACTATAATTCACCCCTCCACTTT. The rearrangement joins TRBV15 to TRBJ1-6, with D possibly being TRBD1 (6 bases). Trimming pared 5 bases from V and 3 bases from J, leaving 8 bases between. Germline V gives CDR1 LNHNV, CDR2 YYDKDF (reference sequence). The CDR3 covers 14 residues. Combining the CDR3 with reference TRBV15 and TRBJ1-6 gives the whole variable domain DAMVIQNPRYQVTQFGKPVTLSCSQTLNHNVMYWYQQKSSQAPKLLFHYYDKDFNNEADTPDNFQSRRPNTSFCFLDIRSPGLGDTAMYLCATSRDNYNSPLHFGNGTRLTVT.

The chain combines TRBV6-1 with TRBJ2-1; D may be TRBD1 or TRBD2 (7 bases each). Germline-derived CDR1 and CDR2 are MNHNS and SASEGT. The length of the CDR3 is 15 residues. The V end lost 6 bases, the J end lost 7 bases, and 19 bases lay between the germline ends. DNA of the CDR3: TGTGCCAGCAGCAACAGGGGCGGGAGTTCAAATGAGCAGTTCTTC. The encoded protein is CASSNRGGSSNEQFF.

The rearrangement uses TRBV11-2 and TRBJ2-5; D gene ambiguous. The CDR3 contains 13 residues. V gave up 4 bases and J gave up 6 bases, with 12 bases separating them. The germline CDR1 and CDR2 sequences are SGHAT and FQNNGV. CDR3: CASSSPYGKTQYF. CDR3 sequence (DNA): TGTGCCAGCAGCTCACCCTACGGAAAGACCCAGTACTTC.

This clonotype appeared a few times. The genes are TRBV12-3 or TRBV12-4 and TRBJ2-5; 14 nucleotides align to TRBD2. The CDR3 is 23 residues long. With V trimmed by 3 bases and J by 5 bases, 26 bases remained unmatched. The CDR3 sequence: CASSFWAPIVGVTSGGESETQYF. The CDR3 DNA reads TGTGCCAGCAGTTTCTGGGCCCCTATCGTGGGTGTGACTAGCGGGGGGGAGTCGGAGACCCAGTACTTC.

This clonotype was detected once. This chain links TRBV24-1 with TRBJ2-3, with 9 bases that match TRBD2. The CDR3 consists of 18 residues. CDR1 is KGHDR, CDR2 SFDVKD, per germline. V gave up 4 bases and J gave up 2 bases; unmatched junction bases: 12. The CDR3 loop reads CATSEREGSGRITDTQYF. CDR3 DNA: TGTGCCACCAGTGAACGAGAGGGGAGCGGGAGGATCACAGATACGCAGTATTTT.

There are a few counts of this clonotype. V is TRBV5-1 and J is TRBJ2-7; 7 nucleotides match TRBD1. The trim removed 1 base at V and 5 bases at J, leaving 12 bases unmatched. This CDR3 region has 16 residues. Germline V lookup: CDR1 SGHRS, CDR2 YFSETQ. CDR3 protein: CASSLSSRDSGHEQYF. The CDR3, as DNA: TGCGCCAGCAGCTTGAGTTCCCGGGACAGCGGCCACGAGCAGTACTTC.

This chain joins TRBV2 and TRBJ1-2; perhaps TRBD1 as D (6 bases). Germline values: CDR1 SNHLY, CDR2 FYNNEI. Deletions cut 4 bases from V and 8 bases from J, with 14 bases between. This CDR3 is 13 amino acids long. CDR3 bases: TGTGCCAGCAGTGGTAGTCACAGGGCGGGCTACACCTTC. It codes for CASSGSHRAGYTF. Complete variable domain (other parts from reference TRBV2 and TRBJ1-2): EPEVTQTPSHQVTQMGQEVILRCVPISNHLYFYWYRQILGQKVEFLVSFYNNEISEKSEIFDDQFSVERPDGSNFTLKIRSTKLEDSAMYFCASSGSHRAGYTFGSGTRLTVV.

The sample holds a few counts of this clonotype. This chain joins TRBV3-1 and TRBJ2-2; 8 nucleotides align to TRBD1. The germline CDR1 and CDR2 sequences are LGHDT and YNNKEL (reference sequence). Germline trimming cut 5 bases from V and 3 bases from J; bases unmatched to any gene: 5. The CDR3 runs 15 residues. The CDR3 protein is CASSNRQGYTGELFF. CDR3 coding DNA: TGTGCCAGCAGCAACAGACAGGGGTACACCGGGGAGCTGTTTTTT.

The chain uses TRBV6-1 and TRBJ2-5, with D tentatively TRBD1 or TRBD2 (5 bases each). The CDR3 spans 13 residues. The germline CDR1 and CDR2 sequences are MNHNS and SASEGT. The V and J ends lost 8 bases and 1 base respectively, with 11 bases between them. Written as DNA, the CDR3 is TGTGCCAGCGGGGGAACAGTCCAAGAGACCCAGTACTTC. This gives the protein CASGGTVQETQYF.

This clonotype was observed a handful of times. This chain uses TRBV29-1 with TRBJ1-6; D remains ambiguous. In germline, CDR1 is SQVTM, CDR2 ANQGSEA. The CDR3 sequence is 13 residues long. The germline V and J ends were trimmed by 4 bases and 8 bases, with 12 bases remaining between them. The CDR3 DNA reads TGCAGCGTTGCTTCTGGGTCGTATTCACCCCTCCACTTT. Amino acid sequence: CSVASGSYSPLHF.

In its sample, this clonotype was seen a few times. The chain links TRBV10-3 to TRBJ2-3; D call uncertain. CDR3 length: 13 residues. Trimming shortened V by 4 bases and J by 1 base, and 6 bases separated the two germline ends. Germline V lookup: CDR1 ENHRY, CDR2 SYGVKD. The CDR3 bases are TGTGCCATCAGTGTAGAGGGCACAGATACGCAGTATTTT. Its protein is CAISVEGTDTQYF.

This CDR3 reads CASSQERRGQYF. CDR3 nucleotides: TGTGCCAGCAGCCAAGAGAGAAGGGGGCAGTACTTC. The chain links TRBV3-1 to TRBJ2-7, with D perhaps TRBD1 (5 bases). Per the germline V gene, CDR1 is LGHDT and CDR2 is YNNKEL (reference sequence). The CDR3 runs 12 residues. Trimming took 0 bases from V and 9 from J, leaving 9 bases between them.

This clonotype appeared many times. The V call is TRBV6-1, the J call TRBJ2-1, with a tentative D call TRBD1 (5 bases). From germline, CDR1 is MNHNS and CDR2 SASEGT. With 5 bases removed from V and 0 bases from J, the gap between germline ends came to 14 bases. This CDR3 region has 16 residues. CDR3: CASSYSWGSSYNEQFF. Written as DNA, the CDR3 is TGTGCCAGCAGTTATTCGTGGGGCAGCTCCTACAATGAGCAGTTCTTC.

This clonotype appeared a few times. The chain has TRBV7-9 and TRBJ2-7; D might be TRBD1 (6 bases). The CDR3 is made up of 20 amino acids. V gave up 5 bases and J gave up 1 base, with 30 bases separating them. Germline V lookup: CDR1 SEHNR, CDR2 FQNEAQ (reference sequence). The DNA for the CDR3 is TGTGCCAGCAGCGAGAGGGGAAAACTGTCCGGGACACCGACTTCCTACGAGCAGTACTTC. As protein: CASSERGKLSGTPTSYEQYF. The whole variable domain, remainder taken from reference TRBV7-9 and TRBJ2-7, is DTGVSQNPRHKITKRGQNVTFRCDPISEHNRLYWYRQTLGQGPEFLTYFQNEAQLEKSRLLSDRFSAERPKGSFSTLEIQRTEQGDSAMYLCASSERGKLSGTPTSYEQYFGPGTRLTVT.

This clonotype was seen repeatedly, ten times or more. The chain employs TRBV3-1 and TRBJ2-2; D remains ambiguous. CDR3 length: 15 amino acids. V shed 2 bases and J shed 1 base, with 8 bases lying between them. CDR1 LGHDT and CDR2 YNNKEL come from the germline V gene (reference sequence). Written as DNA, the CDR3 is TGTGCCAGCAGCCAATCGAGGAGGAACACCGGGGAGCTGTTTTTT. It encodes CASSQSRRNTGELFF.

This clonotype was picked up a small number of times. The chain employs TRBV3-1 and TRBJ1-3, with TRBD1 matching over 7 bases. J gave up 3 bases and V 3 bases, and 11 bases lay outside the gene matches. The CDR3 is made up of 17 amino acids. CDR1 LGHDT and CDR2 YNNKEL come from the germline V gene (reference sequence). CDR3 DNA sequence: TGTGCCAGCAGCCACTATTACAGGGGTGCTGATGGAAACACCATATATTTT. It encodes CASSHYYRGADGNTIYF.

This clonotype has just a few counts. This sequence joins TRBV12-3 or TRBV12-4 and TRBJ1-5, with a possible D match to TRBD1 (5 bases). This CDR3 region has 13 residues. Trimming pared 8 bases from V and 3 bases from J, leaving 11 bases between. CDR3 coding DNA: TGTGCCAGCGGGGCCGGACCCAATCAGCCCCAGCATTTT. It yields the protein CASGAGPNQPQHF.

This clonotype was observed a few times. The rearrangement links TRBV29-1 to TRBJ2-7, with 7 bases that match TRBD1. Germline CDR1 SQVTM, CDR2 ANQGSEA. The CDR3 loop spans 15 amino acids. Losses at the gene ends were 7 bases for V and 7 bases for J; bases not matched to a gene: 19. CDR3 DNA: TGCAGCGCCCTTGGACAGGAGGCATCCTGGGGGGAGCAGTACTTC. It translates to CSALGQEASWGEQYF.

This clonotype turned up a few times. This sequence joins TRBV7-9 and TRBJ1-1; TRBD1 matches 8 bases. V lost 5 bases, J lost 10 bases, and 9 bases stayed unmatched. This CDR3 is 13 amino acids long. Germline CDR1 and CDR2: SEHNR and FQNEAQ (reference sequence). The CDR3 region has the DNA TGTGCCAGCAGCCCAAAACAGGGGGGGGTAGCTTTCTTT. Amino acids: CASSPKQGGVAFF. The variable domain in full, with the rest retrieved from reference TRBV7-9 and TRBJ1-1, is DTGVSQNPRHKITKRGQNVTFRCDPISEHNRLYWYRQTLGQGPEFLTYFQNEAQLEKSRLLSDRFSAERPKGSFSTLEIQRTEQGDSAMYLCASSPKQGGVAFFGQGTRLTVV.

This chain connects TRBV7-9 to TRBJ1-5; D perhaps matches TRBD1 (6 bases). CDR3 length: 15 residues. V shed 5 bases and J shed 7 bases, with 18 bases lying between them. CDR1 is SEHNR and CDR2 is FQNEAQ in the germline V gene (reference sequence). The DNA of the CDR3 is TGTGCCAGCAGCCCCCCAGGTTCGGGGGCACAGCCCCAGCATTTT. As protein: CASSPPGSGAQPQHF. Full variable domain (outside the CDR3, taken from reference TRBV7-9 and TRBJ1-5): DTGVSQNPRHKITKRGQNVTFRCDPISEHNRLYWYRQTLGQGPEFLTYFQNEAQLEKSRLLSDRFSAERPKGSFSTLEIQRTEQGDSAMYLCASSPPGSGAQPQHFGDGTRLSIL.

This clonotype was found many times. This chain links TRBV11-1 with TRBJ2-2; 9 bases map to TRBD1. The V gene end was trimmed by 5 bases and the J gene end by 1 base; junction bases not matched to a gene: 2. Looked up from germline, CDR1 is SGHAT and CDR2 is FQDESV (reference sequence). This CDR3 has 15 amino acids. CDR3 sequence reads: CASSLGQGNTGELFF. The DNA of the CDR3 is TGTGCCAGCAGCCTGGGACAGGGGAACACCGGGGAGCTGTTTTTT.

The sample holds a few counts of this clonotype. V is TRBV5-1 and J is TRBJ2-5, with TRBD2 as a possible D gene (6 bases). This CDR3 spans 15 amino acids. V was pared by 0 bases and J by 7 bases, with 16 bases between. CDR1 and CDR2 from the germline V gene are SGHRS and YFSETQ. CDR3 amino acids: CASSLELSRGGTQYF. CDR3 nucleotides: TGCGCCAGCAGCTTGGAGCTCAGTCGGGGAGGGACCCAGTACTTC.

J is TRBJ2-1 and V is TRBV20-1; a weak D match, TRBD2 (5 bases). Germline V CDR1 and CDR2: DFQATT, SNEGSKA (reference sequence). The CDR3 has 13 amino acids. Trimming removed 4 bases at V and 5 bases at J, with 12 bases between. The CDR3 DNA follows: TGCAGTGCTACCTTGGACTGGGACAATGAGCAGTTCTTC. It specifies CSATLDWDNEQFF.

Many counts were recorded for this clonotype. The chain employs TRBV6-5 and TRBJ2-7, with 8 bases identical to TRBD2. From germline, CDR1 is MNHEY and CDR2 SVGAGI. Trimming cost V 8 bases and J 3 bases; bases outside gene matches: 6. The CDR3 loop spans 13 amino acids. CDR3 in DNA: TGTGCCAGCCTTGGCGGGAGGAACTACGAGCAGTACTTC. Amino acids: CASLGGRNYEQYF.

This clonotype was detected many times. The V call is TRBV20-1, the J call TRBJ2-7; 13 bases agree with TRBD2. Germline V gene data show CDR1 as DFQATT and CDR2 as SNEGSKA (reference sequence). The V and J ends lost 2 bases and 4 bases, in that order; junction bases with no gene match: 8. CDR3 size: 16 residues. CDR3 sequence reads: CSARPGLAGVVYEQYF. In nucleotides, the CDR3 is TGCAGTGCTAGACCTGGACTAGCGGGAGTAGTTTACGAGCAGTACTTC.